These 18 T cell receptor beta chains were sequenced from one sample in a study of blood T cells in healthy people across ages. Combining a sample-barcoded 5' primer with a J-beta primer mix, a second PCR ran for about 7 to 11 cycles. Using its own MiXCR run on the 5' RACE reads, TCRdb lists one record per CDR3 protein. This repertoire shows 750,000 or so distinct CDR3 sequences, more than 20% found once; its top ten account for under 10%. This same sample was also taken into another study, of T cells of mothers and their children.

Sequenced: blood. The receptors were gathered from a boy younger than 18 in good health.

The chain couples TRBV10-3 to TRBJ2-7, with a possible D match to TRBD2 (5 bases). The CDR3 has 13 amino acids. Germline CDR1 and CDR2: ENHRY and SYGVKD. V was cut by 4 bases and J by 7 bases, with 14 bases left in between. The CDR3 is CAISGTGIGEQYF. The CDR3 DNA is TGTGCCATCAGTGGAACGGGGATTGGGGAGCAGTACTTC.

The chain employs TRBV29-1 and TRBJ2-5; D not resolved. Per the germline V gene, CDR1 is SQVTM and CDR2 is ANQGSEA. This CDR3 contains 12 residues. V dropped 4 bases and J dropped 5 bases, with 11 bases sitting between them. Here the CDR3 reads CSVGVREETQYF. The CDR3, as DNA: TGCAGCGTTGGGGTTAGAGAGGAGACCCAGTACTTC.

The chain carries TRBV4-2 and TRBJ1-1; 8 nucleotides agree with TRBD1. V dropped 1 base and J dropped 0; count of bases not matched to a gene: 10. This CDR3 comprises 18 residues. Germline V gene data show CDR1 as LGHNA and CDR2 as YNFKEQ. CDR3 bases: TGTGCCAGCAGCCAAGTCCGATCGAAGGACAGGGTGAACACTGAAGCTTTCTTT. The encoded protein is CASSQVRSKDRVNTEAFF.

This sequence joins TRBV29-1 and TRBJ2-7; D remains ambiguous. V was pared by 4 bases and J by 2 bases, with 15 bases between. CDR3 length: 14 residues. Germline V lookup: CDR1 SQVTM, CDR2 ANQGSEA. The CDR3 nucleotides are TGCAGCGTTGTGTGGGCAGCCGCTACCTACGAGCAGTACTTC. Translated, it gives CSVVWAAATYEQYF.

The chain links TRBV11-2 to TRBJ2-3; perhaps D is TRBD1 or TRBD2 (5 bases each). Looked up from germline, CDR1 is SGHAT and CDR2 is FQNNGV. Trimming left V 1 base short and J 0 bases short, with 26 bases between. The CDR3 has 21 amino acids. This chain's CDR3 is CASSLGGVWVLGNSSTDTQYF. As DNA, the CDR3 is TGTGCCAGCAGCTTAGGAGGGGTGTGGGTACTAGGTAACTCTAGCACAGATACGCAGTATTTT.

This clonotype has more than one count but fewer than ten. The rearrangement links TRBV7-8 to TRBJ2-3, with 10 bases lining up with TRBD1. With V trimmed by 5 bases and J by 6 bases, 14 bases remained unmatched. Per germline, CDR1 SGHVS and CDR2 FQNEAQ. This CDR3 spans 17 amino acids. The DNA of the CDR3 is TGTGCCAGCAGCGCGAACCGACAGGGGGCCCGATTGGATACGCAGTATTTT. It encodes CASSANRQGARLDTQYF.

This clonotype has only a few counts. V and J are TRBV20-1 and TRBJ1-1; 8 positions agree with TRBD1. The length of the CDR3 is 14 residues. J lost 8 bases, V lost 2 bases, and 10 bases had no gene match. Per the germline V gene, CDR1 is DFQATT and CDR2 is SNEGSKA (reference sequence). This CDR3 is CSARSLTGASEAFF. CDR3 in DNA: TGCAGTGCTAGATCCCTGACAGGGGCGTCCGAAGCTTTCTTT.

The chain employs TRBV5-1 and TRBJ2-4; 10 bases are a match to TRBD1. V was pared by 2 bases and J by 6 bases, with 8 bases of the junction left unmatched. The CDR3 has 16 amino acids. Per germline, CDR1 SGHRS and CDR2 YFSETQ. The DNA of the CDR3 is TGCGCCAGCAGCTTTGGAGGGACAGGGGTTCTAAACATTCAGTACTTC. It yields the protein CASSFGGTGVLNIQYF.

The J gene is TRBJ2-1, the V gene TRBV11-1; D perhaps matches TRBD2 (6 bases). The CDR3 contains 14 residues. The V end lost 3 bases, the J end lost 6 bases, and 12 bases lay between the germline ends. The germline V gene has CDR1 SGHAT and CDR2 FQDESV (reference sequence). CDR3 sequence reads: CASSLATSTNEQFF. Written as DNA, the CDR3 is TGTGCCAGCAGCTTGGCAACTAGCACCAATGAGCAGTTCTTC.

This rearrangement joins TRBV29-1 to TRBJ2-1; 11 nucleotides agree with TRBD2. CDR1 SQVTM and CDR2 ANQGSEA come from the germline V gene. The ends lost 5 bases at V and 15 bases at J; junction bases unmatched: 12. This CDR3 spans 13 amino acids. CDR3 in amino acids: CSVTTSGSPLGFF. CDR3 coding DNA: TGCAGCGTTACCACTAGCGGGAGTCCCTTGGGGTTCTTC.

This clonotype was detected only a few times. V and J are TRBV11-1 and TRBJ2-1, with a tentative D call TRBD2 (6 bases). CDR3 length equals 20 residues. V dropped 2 bases and J dropped 4 bases, with 27 bases sitting between them. Germline loops: CDR1 SGHAT, CDR2 FQDESV (reference sequence). The CDR3 region is CASSLRDGGLTGHLYNEQFF. CDR3 coding DNA: TGTGCCAGCAGCTTACGAGATGGAGGGCTCACCGGCCACCTGTACAATGAGCAGTTCTTC.

This clonotype was observed a few times. This chain connects TRBV20-1 to TRBJ2-5; possibly TRBD2 for D (6 bases). The DNA end is a closer match to TRBJ2-7, so the J assignment may be wrong. This CDR3 region has 14 residues. The germline V gene encodes CDR1 DFQATT and CDR2 SNEGSKA (reference sequence). CDR3 sequence reads: CSARDLTSSYEQYF. The CDR3 nucleotides are TGCAGTGCTAGAGATCTCACTAGCTCATACGAGCAGTACTTC.

This sequence joins TRBV7-2 and TRBJ2-3; D is unresolved. The CDR3 is made up of 14 amino acids. With 5 bases removed from V and 2 bases from J, the gap between germline ends came to 11 bases. CDR1 and CDR2 (germline): SGHTA, FQGNSA. DNA of the CDR3: TGTGCCAGCAGCCTTGCGGAAGTCACAGATACGCAGTATTTT. Amino acids: CASSLAEVTDTQYF.

The chain uses TRBV7-9 and TRBJ1-2, with D possibly TRBD1 on 6 matching bases. This CDR3 region has 15 residues. The germline gives CDR1 SEHNR, CDR2 FQNEAQ (reference sequence). Trimming took off 5 bases at V and 4 bases at J, with 17 bases between the two ends. In DNA, the CDR3 is TGTGCCAGCAGCCCTACACTGGGGGACACCTATGGCTACACCTTC. It is translated as CASSPTLGDTYGYTF.

This clonotype has just a few counts. The J gene is TRBJ1-6, the V gene TRBV5-6; D unresolved. V was pared by 0 bases and J by 9 bases, with 16 bases between. The V gene's germline CDR1 is SGHDT and CDR2 YYEEEE. There are 16 residues in the CDR3. The CDR3 region has the DNA TGTGCCAGCAGCTTGGGTGGAGGAGACGGTGGTTCACCCCTCCACTTT. As protein: CASSLGGGDGGSPLHF.

V gene TRBV7-9 combines with J gene TRBJ2-3; D remains unclear. The CDR3 totals 15 residues. V was shortened by 2 bases and J by 3 bases, with 12 bases between the two germline ends. The germline gives CDR1 SEHNR, CDR2 FQNEAQ (reference sequence). The chain's CDR3 is CASSLMAPRTDTQYF. In DNA, the CDR3 is TGTGCCAGCAGCTTAATGGCTCCTCGTACAGATACGCAGTATTTT.

The CDR3 loop is CSARDLRGVFTGELFF. DNA of the CDR3: TGCAGTGCTAGAGATCTGAGAGGGGTCTTCACCGGGGAGCTGTTTTTT. This chain links TRBV20-1 with TRBJ2-2; the D gene could be TRBD1 or TRBD2 (5 bases each). The CDR3 is 16 residues long. Trimming took 0 bases from V and 4 from J, leaving 15 bases between them. CDR1 is DFQATT and CDR2 is SNEGSKA in the germline V gene (reference sequence).

This clonotype appeared a few times. The chain recombines TRBV10-3 with TRBJ2-7; possible D gene TRBD1, 6 bases. This CDR3 spans 11 amino acids. The V end was cut by 6 bases, the J end by 3 bases, with 6 bases between. In germline, CDR1 is ENHRY, CDR2 SYGVKD. CDR3 sequence (DNA): TGTGCCATCAGCAGGGGCTACGAGCAGTACTTC. Its protein product is CAISRGYEQYF.